The 6 T cell receptor beta chains reported below all come from one sample, sequenced in a study of tissue T cells after allogeneic stem cell transplantation. The time point was: mouse harvest day 7 after allogeneic transplant. Tail vein injection delivered 10^7 T-cell-depleted bone marrow cells and 10^6 splenic CD5+ T cells. Sequenced by immunoSEQ multiplex PCR; TCRdb stores in-frame clones only, minus some. The table records some 6,000 clones, roughly 42% of them present only once. The sequencing sample was made of skin. The receptors stem from a female BALB/c mouse given C57BL/6 T cells with graft-versus-host disease after an allogeneic hematopoietic cell transplant.

A word on this clone: Each gene name is a mouse one. The CDR3 end is not reached by the read, which stops 1 residue before it; the germline J gene fills it in. The rearrangement links TRBV13-1 to TRBJ2-4; D gene ambiguous. CDR3 length equals 12 residues. Germline V gene lookup returns CDR1 NSHNY and CDR2 SYGAGN. Trimming stripped 0 bases from V and 7 bases from J, with 6 bases between. The chain's CDR3 is CASSDARHTLYF. Partial CDR3 DNA: TGTGCCAGCAGTGATGCCAGACACACCTTGTAC.

This clone came up once. Gene and germline names: mouse. The read comes to an end 1 residue before the CDR3 does, leaving the germline J gene to fill in the end. The chain couples TRBV13-1 to TRBJ2-3, with 9 bases identical to TRBD2. V was clipped by 0 bases and J by 3 bases; unmatched bases: 8. Germline CDR1 reads NSHNY; CDR2 reads SYGAGN. This CDR3 region has 17 residues. The CDR3 spells CASSDARLGGGAETLYF. The part of the CDR3 DNA that was read is TGTGCCAGCAGTGATGCACGGCTGGGGGGGGGAGCAGAAACGCTGTAT.

This clone was counted a few times. Gene names follow the mouse nomenclature. The CDR3 goes on 1 residue after the read ends, and that part is filled in from the germline J gene. The rearrangement links TRBV23 to TRBJ2-7; the D segment call TRBD1 is taken from the table without a DNA check. Germline CDR1 KGHTA, CDR2 FQNQQP. The length of the CDR3 is 13 residues. CDR3: CSSSGQGPYEQYF. The part of the CDR3 DNA that was read is TGCTCCAGCAGTGGACAGGGGCCTTATGAACAGTAC.

Only a few counts were recorded for this clone. Genes and germline are mouse. The sequenced fragment ends 1 residue before the CDR3 boundary, so the rest is inferred from the germline J gene. The chain employs TRBV23 and TRBJ1-1; the tabulated D call, TRBD1, remains unverified against the DNA. CDR3 length: 14 amino acids. The V gene's germline CDR1 is KGHTA and CDR2 FQNQQP. The sequenced part of the CDR3 DNA is TGCTCCAGCAGTCAATCGACAGGGAGGACAGAAGTCTTC. Its protein product is CSSSQSTGRTEVF. The CDR3 as a whole reads CSSSQSTGRTEVFF.

This clone is medium-sized in the sample. Gene names and germline match the mouse. The CDR3 end lies 1 residue beyond the end of the read and is filled in from the germline J gene. The V gene is TRBV13-2, the J gene TRBJ1-2; 8 bases are a match to TRBD1. The V gene end was trimmed by 0 bases and the J gene end by 2 bases; junction bases not matched to a gene: 3. The CDR3 spans 15 residues. Germline V gene data show CDR1 as NNHNN and CDR2 as SYGAGS (reference sequence). The chain's CDR3 is CASGDAYRGNSDYTF. The sequenced CDR3 bases are TGTGCCAGCGGTGATGCCTACAGGGGGAACTCCGACTACACC.

A note on this clone: Gene names are mouse gene names. Read data end 1 residue before the CDR3 end; the end is taken from the germline J gene. This chain uses TRBV26 with TRBJ2-1, with TRBD1 identical over 9 bases. V lost 4 bases to trimming and J lost 4 bases; unmatched junction nucleotides: 2. The CDR3 is 14 amino acids. The V gene's germline CDR1 is KGHPV and CDR2 FQNQEV (reference sequence). The CDR3 region is CASSRQGVYAEQFF. The covered CDR3 bases are TGTGCCAGCAGTCGACAGGGGGTGTATGCTGAGCAGTTC.